These 10 T cell receptor beta chains were sequenced from one sample in a study of PD-L1 blockade in urothelial cancer. Sequencing was performed with immunoSEQ multiplex PCR; in TCRdb, only in-frame clones are kept and a portion is missing. The sample consists of 41,000 or so clones, approximately 80% of them appearing once. This specimen was PBMCs, taken around atezolizumab (anti-PD-L1) treatment. The receptors originated from a man aged 55 to 69 with urothelial cancer.

This rearrangement joins TRBV28 to TRBJ2-1; D gene ambiguous. V shed 3 bases and J shed 3 bases, with 9 bases lying between them. The CDR3 consists of 14 residues. Germline V gives CDR1 MDHEN, CDR2 SYDVKM. The CDR3 DNA is TGTGCCAGCAGTTTTATCAGAATCTACAATGAGCAGTTCTTC. Translation: CASSFIRIYNEQFF. Full variable domain (missing parts from reference TRBV28 and TRBJ2-1): DVKVTQSSRYLVKRTGEKVFLECVQDMDHENMFWYRQDPGLGLRLIYFSYDVKMKEKGDIPEGYSVSREKKERFSLILESASTNQTSMYLCASSFIRIYNEQFFGPGTRLTVL.

The chain joins TRBV19 to TRBJ1-2; 11 positions match TRBD1. The CDR3 extends over 16 amino acids. V was clipped by 5 bases and J by 7 bases; unmatched bases: 12. Germline V gene lookup returns CDR1 LNHDA and CDR2 SQIVND (reference sequence). The DNA for the CDR3 is TGTGCCAGTAGTGTACCCCGGACAGGGGGCGTTCGTGGCTACACCTTC. Amino acids: CASSVPRTGGVRGYTF.

The gene calls are TRBV6-1 and TRBJ2-7; D call uncertain. Trimming pared 3 bases from V and 0 bases from J, leaving 12 bases between. This CDR3 contains 15 residues. Looked up from germline, CDR1 is MNHNS and CDR2 is SASEGT. CDR3 in amino acids: CASSERTAPSYEQYF. CDR3 DNA: TGTGCCAGCAGTGAGCGAACTGCACCCTCCTACGAGCAGTACTTC.

The chain is built from TRBV28 and TRBJ2-7; TRBD1 aligns across 9 bases. V gave up 5 bases and J gave up 6 bases; unmatched junction bases: 11. The length of the CDR3 is 15 residues. Germline values: CDR1 MDHEN, CDR2 SYDVKM. The CDR3 DNA sequence: TGTGCCAGCAGTCCCTCTGAGGGACAGGGTTTCGAGCAGTACTTC. Residues: CASSPSEGQGFEQYF.

Remarks on this clone: At one end, the junction sequence differs from germline, possibly due to a read error. For the CDR3, the DNA is TGTGCCAGCAGCCACCGGGAGCGGGTATCCTACGAGCGGTACTTC. Translation gives CASSHRERVSYERYF. This sequence joins TRBV5-6 and TRBJ2-7, with a possible D match to TRBD2 (6 bases). This CDR3 is built from 15 residues. The germline V gene has CDR1 SGHDT and CDR2 YYEEEE.

This clone is categorized as medium-sized. The rearrangement uses TRBV5-8 and TRBJ2-5; the D gene is possibly TRBD1 (5 bases). The CDR3 is 15 residues long. V dropped 3 bases and J dropped 6 bases, with 18 bases sitting between them. CDR1 and CDR2 from the germline V gene are SGHTS and YDEGEE. In nucleotides, the CDR3 is TGTGCCAGCAGCTACAGTACTCGACAGAGGAAGACCCAGTACTTC. It codes for CASSYSTRQRKTQYF.

This rearrangement joins TRBV5-5 to TRBJ1-1; a weak D match, TRBD1 (5 bases). Germline V gene data show CDR1 as SGHKS and CDR2 as YYEKEE (reference sequence). The CDR3 is 11 amino acids. V dropped 1 base and J dropped 10 bases, with 8 bases sitting between them. The CDR3 nucleotides read TGTGCCAGCAGCTTGCCCGGGGGAGCTTTCTTT. It codes for CASSLPGGAFF.

The rearrangement uses TRBV18 and TRBJ2-1; tentatively, D is TRBD1 (6 bases). The germline V and J ends were trimmed by 2 bases and 4 bases, with 12 bases remaining between them. Germline V gene data show CDR1 as KGHSH and CDR2 as LQKENI. The CDR3 runs 15 residues. CDR3 bases: TGTGCCAGCTCACCAAGGGCCCAGGGGTACAATGAGCAGTTCTTC. This translates into CASSPRAQGYNEQFF.

CDR3: CASSLLGHAAKNIQYF. CDR3 DNA: TGTGCCAGCAGCTTGCTGGGACACGCAGCCAAAAACATTCAGTACTTC. The chain uses TRBV5-4 and TRBJ2-4; D perhaps matches TRBD1 (6 bases). Trimming took off 1 base at V and 0 bases at J, with 11 bases between the two ends. This CDR3 has 16 residues. Per germline, CDR1 SGHNT and CDR2 YYREEE (reference sequence).

The CDR3 DNA follows: TGTGCCAGCACCATTCTAGCCAGGGGGGAGCTGTTTTTT. Protein: CASTILARGELFF. The V gene is TRBV6-1, the J gene TRBJ2-2; tentatively, D is TRBD2 (5 bases). This CDR3 contains 13 residues. Germline lookup yields CDR1 MNHNS and CDR2 SASEGT. V was trimmed by 7 bases and J by 8 bases, leaving 14 bases between them.